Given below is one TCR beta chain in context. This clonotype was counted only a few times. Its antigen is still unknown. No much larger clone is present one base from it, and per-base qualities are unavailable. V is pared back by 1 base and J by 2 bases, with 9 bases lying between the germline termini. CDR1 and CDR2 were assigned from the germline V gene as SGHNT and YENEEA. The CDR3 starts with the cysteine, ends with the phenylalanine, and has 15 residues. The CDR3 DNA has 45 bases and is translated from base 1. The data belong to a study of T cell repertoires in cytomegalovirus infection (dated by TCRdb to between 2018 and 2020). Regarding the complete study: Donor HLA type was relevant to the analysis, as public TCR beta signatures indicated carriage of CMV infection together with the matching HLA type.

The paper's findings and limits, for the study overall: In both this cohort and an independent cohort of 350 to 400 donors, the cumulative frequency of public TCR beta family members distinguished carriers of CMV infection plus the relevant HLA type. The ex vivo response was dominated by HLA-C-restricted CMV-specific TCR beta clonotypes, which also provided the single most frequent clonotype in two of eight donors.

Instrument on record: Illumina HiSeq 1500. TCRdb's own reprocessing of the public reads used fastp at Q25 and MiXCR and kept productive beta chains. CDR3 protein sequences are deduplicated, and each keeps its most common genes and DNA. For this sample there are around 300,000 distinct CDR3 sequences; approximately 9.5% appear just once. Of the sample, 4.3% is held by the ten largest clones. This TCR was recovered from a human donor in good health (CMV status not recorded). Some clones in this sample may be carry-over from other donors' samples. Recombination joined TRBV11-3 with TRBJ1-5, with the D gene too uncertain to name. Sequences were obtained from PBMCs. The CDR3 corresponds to CASSLAAVGNQPQHF. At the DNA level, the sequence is TGTGCCAGCAGCTTAGCAGCTGTTGGCAATCAGCCCCAGCATTTT.